This T cell receptor (beta chain) was recorded in a study of shared clonotypes between healthy human individuals. Overall study context: Donors had three CD4 naive, three CD4 memory, two CD8 naive and one CD8 memory plate apiece.

Naivety among CD8 cells was defined by CD45RO negativity and positive CCR7 selection, thereby excluding terminally differentiated effector memory CD45RA+ cells. This CDR3 contains 16 residues. The V gene's germline CDR1 is MDHEN and CDR2 SYDVKM. Trimming took off 3 bases at V and 0 bases at J, with 12 bases between the two ends. Study results and limitations: In contrast to clonotypes shared by all four donors, non-shared clonotypes had lower generation probabilities. Naive CD4 clonotypes were shared across a few donors at about 5.3%.

This clone was picked up one time. Its antigen remains unknown. Measured with immunoSEQ multiplex PCR; TCRdb has only the in-frame clones, and not every one. The table has about 580,000 clones, roughly 98% seen once; the top ten hold 0.25% to 0.35%. The chain has TRBV28 and TRBJ1-5; TRBD1 is a possible D gene (5 bases). This sequence was found in a man aged 30 to 45 in good health. Sequencing used naive CD8+ T cells sorted from blood. CDR3 coding DNA: TGTGCCAGCAGTTTGTCGGGGCGGTTTAGCAATCAGCCCCAGCATTTT. Residues: CASSLSGRFSNQPQHF.